The 16 T cell receptor beta chains reported below all come from one sample, sequenced in a study of glioma-infiltrating T cells. Amplification of TCR alpha and beta CDR3 regions from RNA used iRepertoire nested multiplex PCR. MiXCR, applied by TCRdb to the multiplex PCR reads, yields one record per CDR3 protein. The sample holds 170,000 or so distinct CDR3 sequences, more than 35% seen once. Sequencing was performed on glioma tissue, nonneoplastic brain tissue, or PBMCs (not recorded which). The receptor set was obtained from a human donor with low-grade glioma or glioblastoma, undergoing nonglioma brain surgery, or in good health (not recorded which).

In regard to this clonotype: With a much larger clone just one base away, this may be a read error. CDR3 amino acids: CASSGESTGTQYF. CDR3 DNA: TGTGCCAGCAGTGGAGAAAGCACAGGTACGCAGTATTTT. V is TRBV28 and J is TRBJ2-3; D is possibly TRBD1 (5 bases). This CDR3 is built from 13 residues. From germline, CDR1 is MDHEN and CDR2 SYDVKM.

This clonotype was recorded once. The chain recombines TRBV29-1 with TRBJ1-3; 8 bases are a match to TRBD1. The junction had 2 bases not matched to a gene; V was cut back by 5 bases and J by 2 bases. This CDR3 region has 13 residues. From germline, CDR1 is SQVTM and CDR2 ANQGSEA. The CDR3 bases are TGCAGCGTTCAGGGGGCTGCTGGAAACACCATATATTTT. Translating it yields CSVQGAAGNTIYF. Combining the CDR3 with reference TRBV29-1 and TRBJ1-3 gives the whole variable domain SAVISQKPSRDICQRGTSLTIQCQVDSQVTMMFWYRQQPGQSLTLIATANQGSEATYESGFVIDKFPISRPNLTFSTLTVSNMSPEDSSIYLCSVQGAAGNTIYFGEGSWLTVV.

The chain employs TRBV9 and TRBJ1-2, with D possibly being TRBD1 (6 bases). Germline V gives CDR1 SGDLS, CDR2 YYNGEE. Between the trimmed V and J ends, which lost 3 bases and 3 bases, there was a span of 12 bases. This CDR3 region has 14 residues. The CDR3 protein is CASSGGGGYYGYTF. CDR3 bases: TGTGCCAGCAGCGGAGGGGGGGGCTACTATGGCTACACCTTC.

V gene TRBV20-1 combines with J gene TRBJ2-1, with 10 bases matching TRBD2. Germline-derived CDR1 and CDR2 are DFQATT and SNEGSKA (reference sequence). Trimming took 3 bases from V and 9 from J; bases not matched to a gene: 5. The CDR3 runs 13 residues. Here the CDR3 reads CSASWLAGVEQFF. The CDR3 nucleotides are TGCAGTGCTAGTTGGCTAGCGGGAGTTGAGCAGTTCTTC.

Ten or more counts support this clonotype. The chain carries TRBV20-1 and TRBJ2-3; weak D call: TRBD1 (6 bases). The germline gives CDR1 DFQATT, CDR2 SNEGSKA (reference sequence). The CDR3 is 15 residues long. Trimming cost V 1 base and J 2 bases, with 13 bases left between them. CDR3 coding DNA: TGCAGTGCTAGAGTCCCGGGACAATACACAGATACGCAGTATTTT. Its protein is CSARVPGQYTDTQYF.

V is TRBV12-3 or TRBV12-4 and J is TRBJ1-2; D gene ambiguous. This CDR3 has 11 residues. Trimming took 8 bases from V and 3 from J, leaving 7 bases between them. The CDR3 DNA reads TGTGCCAGCGGAACTTACTATGGCTACACCTTC. Translated: CASGTYYGYTF.

This clonotype was observed at least ten times. The chain combines TRBV2 with TRBJ2-1; D unresolved. With 5 bases removed from V and 4 bases from J, the gap between germline ends came to 9 bases. The CDR3 totals 13 residues. Germline assignment: CDR1 SNHLY and CDR2 FYNNEI. CDR3 DNA: TGTGCCAGCAGTCGTACAGTTTACAATGAGCAGTTCTTC. Translation gives CASSRTVYNEQFF.

The genes are TRBV20-1 and TRBJ2-5, with 9 bases matching TRBD2. Per the germline V gene, CDR1 is DFQATT and CDR2 is SNEGSKA (reference sequence). V lost 5 bases, J lost 6 bases, and 7 bases stayed unmatched. The CDR3 contains 13 residues. CDR3: CSAPTSGAQTQYF. In nucleotides, the CDR3 is TGCAGTGCTCCGACTAGCGGAGCACAGACCCAGTACTTC.

This chain connects TRBV12-3 or TRBV12-4 to TRBJ1-5; D is possibly TRBD1 (6 bases). Trimming shortened V by 4 bases and J by 3 bases, and 10 bases separated the two germline ends. The CDR3 is 14 amino acids. The CDR3 loop is CASSYDRLNQPQHF. The CDR3 nucleotides read TGTGCCAGCAGTTATGACAGGCTCAATCAGCCCCAGCATTTT.

This clonotype was detected ten times or more. The chain joins TRBV2 to TRBJ2-1; D perhaps matches TRBD2 (5 bases). Trimming stripped 1 base from V and 0 bases from J, with 10 bases between. The germline gives CDR1 SNHLY, CDR2 FYNNEI. The CDR3 loop spans 16 amino acids. CDR3 coding DNA: TGTGCCAGCAGTGAAGGGAGGATTAGCTCCTACAATGAGCAGTTCTTC. This codes for CASSEGRISSYNEQFF.

As for this clonotype: With a much larger clone just one base away, this may be a read error. The chain carries TRBV28 and TRBJ2-7, with 11 bases identical to TRBD1. Trimming at V came to 6 bases and at J to 7 bases, leaving 14 bases not matched to a gene. The CDR3 extends over 16 amino acids. CDR1 and CDR2 from the germline V gene are MDHEN and SYDVKM. In nucleotides, the CDR3 is TGTGCCAGCAGCCTAGCTACCGGGACAGGGGGGCTGGAGCAGTACTTC. This encodes CASSLATGTGGLEQYF.

The J gene is TRBJ2-7, the V gene TRBV20-1, with 7 bases aligning to TRBD2. The germline V gene has CDR1 DFQATT and CDR2 SNEGSKA (reference sequence). This CDR3 has 15 residues. V lost 3 bases and J lost 3; bases outside the gene matches: 11. The CDR3 spells CSASRWSGDRYEQYF. CDR3 bases: TGCAGTGCTAGCCGGTGGAGCGGGGACCGCTACGAGCAGTACTTC.

This clonotype was counted only a few times. This chain uses TRBV7-6 with TRBJ2-5, with D possibly TRBD1 on 6 matching bases. Germline V lookup: CDR1 SGHVS, CDR2 FNYEAQ. The ends were cut back, 4 bases at V and 2 bases at J, with 17 bases in the middle. This CDR3 has 16 residues. In DNA, the CDR3 is TGTGCCAGCAGCTCCAAAAGCCGGGACATACAAGAGACCCAGTACTTC. It specifies CASSSKSRDIQETQYF.

V is TRBV19 and J is TRBJ1-4; TRBD1 aligns across 8 bases. Germline assignment: CDR1 LNHDA and CDR2 SQIVND (reference sequence). The length of the CDR3 is 16 residues. V shed 4 bases, J shed 6 bases, and the junction held 10 bases outside the gene matches. The CDR3 region has the DNA TGTGCCAGTAGTACCGACAGGGGTCGAGGATATGAAAAACTGTTTTTT. It encodes CASSTDRGRGYEKLFF.

On this clonotype: This may come from a read error, since a much larger clone is one base off. The V call is TRBV3-1, the J call TRBJ1-1; D unresolved. Germline CDR1 LGHDT, CDR2 YNNKEL (reference sequence). The V and J ends lost 1 base and 7 bases respectively, with 13 bases between them. This CDR3 has 14 residues. CDR3 in DNA: TGTGCCAGCAGCCAAGTCTCGAGAAAGGGTGAAGCTTTCTTT. Residues: CASSQVSRKGEAFF. The entire variable domain, with the rest obtained from reference TRBV3-1 and TRBJ1-1, is as follows: DTAVSQTPKYLVTQMGNDKSIKCEQNLGHDTMYWYKQDSKKFLKIMFSYNNKELIINETVPNRFSPKSPDKAHLNLHINSLELGDSAVYFCASSQVSRKGEAFFGQGTRLTVV.

This clonotype was detected many times. The chain couples TRBV6-1 to TRBJ2-7; D unresolved. Germline V gene lookup returns CDR1 MNHNS and CDR2 SASEGT. The CDR3 consists of 11 residues. Between the trimmed V and J ends, which lost 5 bases and 4 bases, there was a span of 6 bases. The CDR3 DNA reads TGTGCCAGCAGTCGAGGTTACGAGCAGTACTTC. This sequence encodes CASSRGYEQYF.